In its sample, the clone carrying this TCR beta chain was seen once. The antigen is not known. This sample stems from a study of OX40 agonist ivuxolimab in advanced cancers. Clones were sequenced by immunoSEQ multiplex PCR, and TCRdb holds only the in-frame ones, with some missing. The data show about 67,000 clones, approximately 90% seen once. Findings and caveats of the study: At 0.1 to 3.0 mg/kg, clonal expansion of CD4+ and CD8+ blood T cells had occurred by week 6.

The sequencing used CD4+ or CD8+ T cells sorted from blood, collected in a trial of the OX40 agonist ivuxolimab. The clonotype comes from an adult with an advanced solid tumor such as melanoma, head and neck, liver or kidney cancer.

DNA of the CDR3: TGTGCCAGCAGTGGCCCGGGGACCCACGGGGAGCTGTTTTTT. This sequence encodes CASSGPGTHGELFF. The chain couples TRBV27 to TRBJ2-2; D is tentatively TRBD1 or TRBD2 (5 bases each). The V gene lost 5 bases and the J gene lost 7 bases, with 14 bases spanning the gap. Per the germline V gene, CDR1 is MNHEY and CDR2 is SMNVEV (reference sequence). This CDR3 has 14 amino acids.